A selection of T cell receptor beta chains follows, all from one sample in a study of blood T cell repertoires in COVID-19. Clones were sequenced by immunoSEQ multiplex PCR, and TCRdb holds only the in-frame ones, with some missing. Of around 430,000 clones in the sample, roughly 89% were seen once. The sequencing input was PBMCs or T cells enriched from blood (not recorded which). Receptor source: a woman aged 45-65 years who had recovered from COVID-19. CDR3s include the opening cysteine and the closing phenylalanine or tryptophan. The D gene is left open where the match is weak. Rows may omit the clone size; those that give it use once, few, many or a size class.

DNA: TGCAGTGCTAGTAACCCCGGACAGGGGAGAGAGACCCAGTACTTC
CDR3: CSASNPGQGRETQYF
V: TRBV20-1
J: TRBJ2-5
size: many
D: TRBD1

DNA: TGCAGCGTCCCCGGCGGGCACAATGAGCAGTTCTTC
CDR3: CSVPGGHNEQFF
V: TRBV29-1
J: TRBJ2-1
size: -
D: -

DNA: TGCGCCAGCAGCCGAGAGTATACCGGACAGGGTTATGGCTACACCTTC
CDR3: CASSREYTGQGYGYTF
V: TRBV4-3
J: TRBJ1-2
size: -
D: TRBD1

DNA: TGTGCCAGCAGCTTAGTGTATGGGGACAGGGCTCCCAATCAGCCCCAGCATTTT
CDR3: CASSLVYGDRAPNQPQHF
V: TRBV11-3
J: TRBJ1-5
size: -
D: TRBD1

DNA: TGTGCCAGCAGTGTTGGGGACAGTTTTTACTCCTACAATGAGCAGTTCTTC
CDR3: CASSVGDSFYSYNEQFF
V: TRBV2
J: TRBJ2-1
size: -
D: TRBD1

DNA: TGTGCCAGCAGTTACTCCATGCGGGGGGTGGACTACGAGCAGTACTTC
CDR3: CASSYSMRGVDYEQYF
V: TRBV6-2/TRBV6-3
J: TRBJ2-7
size: -
D: TRBD2

DNA: TGTGCCAGCAGCTGGGCAGGGCATAACTATGGCTACACCTTC
CDR3: CASSWAGHNYGYTF
V: TRBV5-4
J: TRBJ1-2
size: once
D: -

DNA: TGTGCCAGCAGTTTAGACCGGGATACCTATAATTCACCCCTCCACTTT
CDR3: CASSLDRDTYNSPLHF
V: TRBV28
J: TRBJ1-6
size: once
D: -

DNA: TGCGCCAGCAGCACGACAGGGGTCTACCAAGAGACCCAGTACTTC
CDR3: CASSTTGVYQETQYF
V: TRBV5-1
J: TRBJ2-5
size: -
D: TRBD1

DNA: TGTGCCAGCACGGCGTCAGGCAGTAATGAAAAACTGTTTTTT
CDR3: CASTASGSNEKLFF
V: TRBV25-1
J: TRBJ1-4
size: -
D: -

DNA: TGTGCCAGCAGTTTGAGTGAGGGAAACTATGGCTACACCTTC
CDR3: CASSLSEGNYGYTF
V: TRBV28
J: TRBJ1-2
size: -
D: -

DNA: TGTGCCAGTCACCCGGGACAGGGTTCCTTCGAGCAGTACTTC
CDR3: CASHPGQGSFEQYF
V: TRBV19
J: TRBJ2-7
size: -
D: TRBD1

DNA: TGTGCCACCAGTGAAAAGAGCAATTACGAGCAGTACTTC
CDR3: CATSEKSNYEQYF
V: TRBV24-1
J: TRBJ2-7
size: once
D: -

DNA: TGTGCCAGCAGCTTGGGAGGGAGGGAGACCGGTGGTGAAAAACTGTTTTTT
CDR3: CASSLGGRETGGEKLFF
V: TRBV5-4
J: TRBJ1-4
size: -
D: -

DNA: TGTGCCAGCACCAAAGCGGGGGGGTTGCTCCTCCGGCTCCACTTT
CDR3: CASTKAGGLLLRLHF
V: TRBV28
J: TRBJ1-6
size: -
D: -

DNA: TGTGCCAGCAGTTACGAGACCAGGGGGGCTGCTGAAGCTTTCTTT
CDR3: CASSYETRGAAEAFF
V: TRBV6-5
J: TRBJ1-1
size: -
D: TRBD1

DNA: TGTGCCAGCAGCACCGCCTCGGTACTGCGCTATGGCTACACCTTC
CDR3: CASSTASVLRYGYTF
V: TRBV7-2
J: TRBJ1-2
size: few
D: -

DNA: TGTGCCAGCAGCTCCGCTAGCGGGGAAGGCACCGGGGAGCTGTTTTTT
CDR3: CASSSASGEGTGELFF
V: TRBV7-9
J: TRBJ2-2
size: once
D: TRBD2

DNA: TGCGCCAGCAGCCCGACTAGCGTGGCGCAGTATTTT
CDR3: CASSPTSVAQYF
V: TRBV4-1
J: TRBJ2-3
size: -
D: TRBD2

DNA: TGTGCCAGCAGCTTGCAGGGAGGAAACACCATATATTTT
CDR3: CASSLQGGNTIYF
V: TRBV5-8
J: TRBJ1-3
size: -
D: -

DNA: TGTGCCAGCAGCAAATACCCCTCTAGAGCTTTCTTT
CDR3: CASSKYPSRAFF
V: TRBV7-9
J: TRBJ1-1
size: few
D: -

DNA: TGTGCCAGAAGTCGGAGCGGGGGGGCCCCCCTCACAGATACGCAGTATTTT
CDR3: CARSRSGGAPLTDTQYF
V: TRBV2
J: TRBJ2-3
size: -
D: TRBD2

DNA: TGCGCCAGCAGCCCCCGGGACCCAACAGGGACTGAAGCTTTCTTT
CDR3: CASSPRDPTGTEAFF
V: TRBV5-1
J: TRBJ1-1
size: -
D: -

DNA: TGTGCCTGGAGTGTCCTCACCAACTCGCAAGCTTTCTTT
CDR3: CAWSVLTNSQAFF
V: TRBV30
J: TRBJ1-1
size: -
D: -

DNA: TGTGCCATCAGTATGACCGGGACAGGGGATCAGCCCCAGCATTTT
CDR3: CAISMTGTGDQPQHF
V: TRBV10-3
J: TRBJ1-5
size: -
D: TRBD1

DNA: TGTGCCAGCAGCCGAATCACAGGGGGCGCGGGATATAGCAATCAGCCCCAGCATTTT
CDR3: CASSRITGGAGYSNQPQHF
V: TRBV7-9
J: TRBJ1-5
size: -
D: TRBD1

DNA: TGTGCCAGCAGTTTGAGTCTCACTGAAGCTTTCTTT
CDR3: CASSLSLTEAFF
V: TRBV28
J: TRBJ1-1
size: -
D: -

DNA: TGTGCCAGATCCAGGGGAAGAGGGGACTATGGCTACACCTTC
CDR3: CARSRGRGDYGYTF
V: TRBV2
J: TRBJ1-2
size: -
D: -

DNA: TGCGCCAGCAGCTTGAGGACGGGGAGCTCCTACGAGCAGTACTTC
CDR3: CASSLRTGSSYEQYF
V: TRBV5-1
J: TRBJ2-7
size: -
D: -

DNA: TGCGCCAGCAGCCAGCAGGACAGGAGGAGCTATGGCTACACCTTC
CDR3: CASSQQDRRSYGYTF
V: TRBV4-1
J: TRBJ1-2
size: few
D: TRBD1

DNA: TGTGCCAGCAGCCAAGTCAGGGGCAGGGAAGCTTTCTTT
CDR3: CASSQVRGREAFF
V: TRBV3-1/TRBV3-2
J: TRBJ1-1
size: -
D: -

DNA: TGCGCCAGCAGCCTCCAAATTAGGGGCTATGGCTACACCTTC
CDR3: CASSLQIRGYGYTF
V: TRBV4-1
J: TRBJ1-2
size: -
D: -

DNA: TGTGCTAGTGGTCCCGAAGAAGGGGGGGCTAGGGATAATGAGCAGTTCTTC
CDR3: CASGPEEGGARDNEQFF
V: TRBV12-5
J: TRBJ2-1
size: -
D: -

DNA: TGTGCCAGCAGCAGGGGTCGTACTAATGAAAAACTGTTTTTT
CDR3: CASSRGRTNEKLFF
V: TRBV7-9
J: TRBJ1-4
size: -
D: -

DNA: TGTGCCAGCAGTGAGGCGACAGGTCGGAACACTGAAGCTTTCTTT
CDR3: CASSEATGRNTEAFF
V: TRBV2
J: TRBJ1-1
size: -
D: -